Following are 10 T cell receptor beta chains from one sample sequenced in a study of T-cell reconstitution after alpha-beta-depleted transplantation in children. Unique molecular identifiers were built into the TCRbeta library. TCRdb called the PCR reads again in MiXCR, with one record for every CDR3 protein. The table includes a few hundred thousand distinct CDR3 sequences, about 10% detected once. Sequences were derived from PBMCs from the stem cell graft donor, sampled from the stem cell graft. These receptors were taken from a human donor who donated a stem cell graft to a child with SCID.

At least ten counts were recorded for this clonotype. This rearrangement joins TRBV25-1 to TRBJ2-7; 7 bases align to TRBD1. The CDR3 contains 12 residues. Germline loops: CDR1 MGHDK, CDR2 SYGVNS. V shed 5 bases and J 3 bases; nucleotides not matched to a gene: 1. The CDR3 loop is CASSRQGYEQYF. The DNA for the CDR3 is TGTGCCAGCAGTCGACAGGGCTACGAGCAGTACTTC.

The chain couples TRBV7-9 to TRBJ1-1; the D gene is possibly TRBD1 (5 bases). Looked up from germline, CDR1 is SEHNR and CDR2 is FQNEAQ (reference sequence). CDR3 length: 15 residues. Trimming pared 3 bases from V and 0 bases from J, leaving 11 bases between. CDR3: CASSFSRGVNTEAFF. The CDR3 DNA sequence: TGTGCCAGCAGCTTTTCCCGGGGGGTGAACACTGAAGCTTTCTTT.

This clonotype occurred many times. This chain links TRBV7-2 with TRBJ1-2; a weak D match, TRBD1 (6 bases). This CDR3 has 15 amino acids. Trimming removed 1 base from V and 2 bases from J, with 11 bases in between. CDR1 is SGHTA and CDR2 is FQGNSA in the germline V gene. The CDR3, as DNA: TGTGCCAGCAGCTTAGAACCCCAGGGGAACTATGGCTACACCTTC. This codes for CASSLEPQGNYGYTF.

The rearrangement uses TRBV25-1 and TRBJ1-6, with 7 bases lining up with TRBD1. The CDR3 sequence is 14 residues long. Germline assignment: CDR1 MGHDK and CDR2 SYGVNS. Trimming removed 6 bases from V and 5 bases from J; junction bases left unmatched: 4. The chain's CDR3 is CASRAGTDNSPLHF. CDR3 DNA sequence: TGTGCCAGCAGAGCCGGGACAGATAATTCACCCCTCCACTTT.

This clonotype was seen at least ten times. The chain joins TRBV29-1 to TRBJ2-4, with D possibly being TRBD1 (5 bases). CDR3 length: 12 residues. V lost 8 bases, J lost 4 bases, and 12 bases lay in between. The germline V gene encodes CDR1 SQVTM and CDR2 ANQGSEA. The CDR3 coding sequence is TGCAGCACGGGCAGGGAAAAAAACATTCAGTACTTC. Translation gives CSTGREKNIQYF.

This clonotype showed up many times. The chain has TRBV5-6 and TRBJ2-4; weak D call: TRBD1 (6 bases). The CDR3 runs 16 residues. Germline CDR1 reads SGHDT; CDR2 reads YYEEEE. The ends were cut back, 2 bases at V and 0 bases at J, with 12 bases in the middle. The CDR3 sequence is CASSFRGGLAKNIQYF. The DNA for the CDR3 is TGTGCCAGCAGCTTCAGGGGTGGATTAGCCAAAAACATTCAGTACTTC.

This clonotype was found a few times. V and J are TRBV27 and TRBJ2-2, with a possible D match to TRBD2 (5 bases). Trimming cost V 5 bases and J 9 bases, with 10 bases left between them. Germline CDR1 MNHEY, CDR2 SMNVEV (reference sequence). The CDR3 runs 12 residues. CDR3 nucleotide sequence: TGTGCCAGCAGTACTCTAGCTAGGGAGCTGTTTTTT. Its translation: CASSTLARELFF.

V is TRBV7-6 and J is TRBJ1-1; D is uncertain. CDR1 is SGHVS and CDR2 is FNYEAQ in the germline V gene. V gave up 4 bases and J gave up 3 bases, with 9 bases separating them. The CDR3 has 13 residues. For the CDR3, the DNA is TGTGCCAGCAGCTCGTTGGGTGACACTGAAGCTTTCTTT. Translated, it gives CASSSLGDTEAFF.

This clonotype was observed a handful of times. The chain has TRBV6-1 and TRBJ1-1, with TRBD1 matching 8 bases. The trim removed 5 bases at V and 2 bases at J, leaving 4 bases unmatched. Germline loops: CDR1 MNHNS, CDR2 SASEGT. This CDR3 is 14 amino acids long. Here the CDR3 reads CASSRTGRNTEAFF. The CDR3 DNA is TGTGCCAGCAGTAGGACAGGGAGAAACACTGAAGCTTTCTTT.

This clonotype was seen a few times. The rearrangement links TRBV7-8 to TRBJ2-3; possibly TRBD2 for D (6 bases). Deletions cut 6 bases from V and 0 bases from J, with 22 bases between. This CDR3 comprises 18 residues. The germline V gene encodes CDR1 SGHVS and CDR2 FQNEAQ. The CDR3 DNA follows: TGTGCCAGCAGGGGCGCGGCGAGGCTAGCGTCTAGCACAGATACGCAGTATTTT. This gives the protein CASRGAARLASSTDTQYF. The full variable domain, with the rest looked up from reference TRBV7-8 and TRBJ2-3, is GAGVSQSPRYKVAKRGQDVALRCDPISGHVSLFWYQQALGQGPEFLTYFQNEAQLDKSGLPSDRFFAERPEGSVSTLKIQRTQQEDSAVYLCASRGAARLASSTDTQYFGPGTRLTVL.